The following is a T cell receptor beta chain sequence with its context. V lost 4 bases, J lost 8 bases, and 17 bases stayed unmatched. Germline V gene lookup returns CDR1 SGHRS and CDR2 YFSETQ. CDR3 size: 18 residues. This specimen belongs to a study of blood T cell repertoires in COVID-19. Study overall: Both acute and convalescent COVID-19 samples were obtained from the United States, Italy and Spain. PBMCs, B-cell-depleted T cells, or T cells provided the cDNA or gDNA that made up the material.

As originally analysed: For nucleated cells, counts were estimated from reference gene primer amplification. Some clones are missing from TCRdb's copy, which holds only in-frame ones; the method was immunoSEQ multiplex PCR. For V, J and clone size, that table is used; D and trimming come from the DNA. In the table there are about 200,000 clones, roughly 86% of which are singletons. This chain connects TRBV5-1 to TRBJ2-1, with 11 bases lining up with TRBD2. Specimen: peripheral blood. This clonotype was obtained from a man between 60 and 75 years old with acute or convalescent COVID-19. The CDR3 sequence: CASSLLVAGLAASDEQFF. The CDR3 bases are TGCGCCAGCAGCCTCCTGGTAGCGGGACTAGCGGCCTCGGATGAGCAGTTCTTC.